This TCR beta chain derives from a study of blood T cell repertoires in COVID-19. About the research overall: Acute-phase and convalescent COVID-19 samples originated in the United States, Italy and Spain. PBMCs, B-cell-depleted T cells, or T cells were the source of the cDNA or gDNA that made up the material.

Study processing details: Scientists estimated how many nucleated cells there were by amplifying reference gene primers. Libraries were prepared by immunoSEQ multiplex PCR; TCRdb keeps only in-frame clonotypes and omits some of them. The V and J calls and clone size are taken from that table; D and trimming were inferred from the DNA. Of approximately 300,000 clones listed, approximately 88% were seen once; the top ten hold around 6.6%. The CDR3 sequence is 14 residues long. Trimming took off 2 bases at V and 2 bases at J, with 9 bases between the two ends. Germline CDR1 is SGHTA and CDR2 is FQGTGA. The origin of this receptor is a young man who had recovered from COVID-19. The rearrangement links TRBV7-3 to TRBJ2-5; D unresolved. Specimen: peripheral blood. The chain's CDR3 is CASSLCLGQETQYF. In DNA, the CDR3 is TGTGCCAGCAGCTTATGCCTAGGACAAGAGACCCAGTACTTC.